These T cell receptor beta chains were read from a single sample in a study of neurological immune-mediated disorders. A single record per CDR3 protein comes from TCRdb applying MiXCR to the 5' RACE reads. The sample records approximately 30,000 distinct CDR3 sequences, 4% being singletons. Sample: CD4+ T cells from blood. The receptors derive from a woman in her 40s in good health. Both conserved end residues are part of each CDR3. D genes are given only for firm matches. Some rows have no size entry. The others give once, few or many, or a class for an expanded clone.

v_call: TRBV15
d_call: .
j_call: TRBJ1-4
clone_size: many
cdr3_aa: CATSRVYNEKLFF
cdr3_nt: TGTGCCACCAGCAGAGTATACAATGAAAAACTGTTTTTT

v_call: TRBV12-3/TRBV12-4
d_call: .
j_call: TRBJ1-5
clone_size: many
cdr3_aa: CASSRIGTGGNQPQHF
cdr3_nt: TGTGCCAGCAGTCGAATCGGGACTGGGGGGAATCAGCCCCAGCATTTT

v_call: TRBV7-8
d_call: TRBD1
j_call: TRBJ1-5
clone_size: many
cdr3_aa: CASSPGQGSKPQHF
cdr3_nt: TGTGCCAGCAGCCCCGGACAGGGTAGCAAGCCCCAGCATTTT

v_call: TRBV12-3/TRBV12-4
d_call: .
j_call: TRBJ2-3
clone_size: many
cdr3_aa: CASSLGGDTQYF
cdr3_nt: TGTGCCAGCAGTTTAGGCGGAGATACGCAGTATTTT

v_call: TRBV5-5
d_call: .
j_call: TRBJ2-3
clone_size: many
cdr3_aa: CASNPEWGADTQYF
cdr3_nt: TGTGCCAGCAACCCAGAATGGGGGGCAGATACGCAGTATTTT

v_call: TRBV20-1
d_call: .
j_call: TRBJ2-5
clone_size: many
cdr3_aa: CSASDAGPGGQETQYF
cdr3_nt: TGCAGTGCTAGTGATGCGGGGCCCGGTGGGCAAGAGACCCAGTACTTC

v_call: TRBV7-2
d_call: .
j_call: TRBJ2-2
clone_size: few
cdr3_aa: CASSLVGGANSGELFF
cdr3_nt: TGTGCCAGCAGCTTAGTGGGGGGCGCAAATTCCGGGGAGCTGTTTTTT

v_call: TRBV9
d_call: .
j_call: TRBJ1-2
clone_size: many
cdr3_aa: CASSVGPTTNNYGYTF
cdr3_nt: TGTGCCAGCAGCGTGGGCCCCACCACTAATAACTATGGCTACACCTTC

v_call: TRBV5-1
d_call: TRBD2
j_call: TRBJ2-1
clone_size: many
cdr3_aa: CASSVLAGGNNEQFF
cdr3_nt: TGCGCCAGCAGCGTACTAGCGGGGGGTAACAATGAGCAGTTCTTC

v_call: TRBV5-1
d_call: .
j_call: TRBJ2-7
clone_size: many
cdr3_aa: CASLGVEQYF
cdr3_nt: TGCGCCTCCCTCGGGGTCGAGCAGTACTTC

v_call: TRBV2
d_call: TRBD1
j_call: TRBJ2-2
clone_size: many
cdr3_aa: CASSRQGFGGELFF
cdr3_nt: TGTGCCAGCTCCCGACAGGGGTTCGGCGGGGAGCTGTTTTTT

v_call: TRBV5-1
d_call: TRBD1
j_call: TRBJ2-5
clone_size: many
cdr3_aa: CASSTWTGGETQYF
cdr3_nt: TGCGCCAGCAGCACCTGGACAGGGGGGGAGACCCAGTACTTC

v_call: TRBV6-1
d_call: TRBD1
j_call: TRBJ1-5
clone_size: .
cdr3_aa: CASSEVRTGGLLPQHF
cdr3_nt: TGTGCCAGCAGTGAAGTCAGGACAGGAGGGCTATTGCCCCAGCATTTT

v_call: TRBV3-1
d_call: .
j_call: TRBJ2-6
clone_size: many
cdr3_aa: CASSLTPSGANVLTF
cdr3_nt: TGTGCCAGCAGCCTTACACCCTCTGGGGCCAACGTCCTGACTTTC

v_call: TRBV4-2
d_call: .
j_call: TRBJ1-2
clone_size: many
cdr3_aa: CASSQQGQHGYGYTF
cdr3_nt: TGTGCCAGCAGCCAACAGGGTCAACACGGCTATGGCTACACCTTC

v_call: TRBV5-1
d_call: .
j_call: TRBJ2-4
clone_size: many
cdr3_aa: CASSLAKDRNIQYF
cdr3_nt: TGCGCCAGCAGCTTGGCCAAGGACAGAAACATTCAGTACTTC

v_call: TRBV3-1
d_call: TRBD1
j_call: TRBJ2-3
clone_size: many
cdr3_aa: CASSRLKQGARADTQYF
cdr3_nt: TGTGCCAGCAGCCGGTTAAAACAGGGGGCGCGCGCAGATACGCAGTATTTT

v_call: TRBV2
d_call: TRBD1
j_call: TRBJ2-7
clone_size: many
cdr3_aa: CASTPGQGVRGSYEQYF
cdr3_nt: TGTGCCAGCACCCCGGGACAGGGGGTCCGGGGCTCCTACGAGCAGTACTTC

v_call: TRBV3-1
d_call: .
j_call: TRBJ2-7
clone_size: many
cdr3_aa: CASSRGVHEQYF
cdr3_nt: TGTGCCAGCAGCCGAGGAGTCCACGAGCAGTACTTC

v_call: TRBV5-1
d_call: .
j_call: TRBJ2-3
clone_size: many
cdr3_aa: CASSSFGGSTDTQYF
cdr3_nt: TGCGCCAGCAGCTCCTTCGGCGGTTCCACAGATACGCAGTATTTT

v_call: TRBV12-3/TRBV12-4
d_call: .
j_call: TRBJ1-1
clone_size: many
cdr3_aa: CASSRAVEAFF
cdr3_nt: TGTGCCAGCAGTCGGGCCGTTGAAGCTTTCTTT

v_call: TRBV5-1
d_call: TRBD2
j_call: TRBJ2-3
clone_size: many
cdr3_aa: CASSSYTSGASTDTQYF
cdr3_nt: TGCGCCAGCAGCTCTTACACTAGCGGGGCTAGCACAGATACGCAGTATTTT

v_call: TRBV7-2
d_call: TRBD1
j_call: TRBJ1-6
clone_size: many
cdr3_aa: CASSYRTGNNSPLHF
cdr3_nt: TGTGCCAGCAGCTACCGGACAGGGAATAATTCACCCCTCCACTTT

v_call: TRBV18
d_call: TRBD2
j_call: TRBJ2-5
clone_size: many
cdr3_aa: CASSPVIGLATETQYF
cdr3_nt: TGTGCCAGCTCACCAGTGATAGGACTAGCGACTGAGACCCAGTACTTC

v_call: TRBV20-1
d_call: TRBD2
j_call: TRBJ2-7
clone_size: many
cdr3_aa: CSANRDYRSYEQYF
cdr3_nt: TGCAGTGCTAACCGGGACTACCGCTCCTACGAGCAGTACTTC

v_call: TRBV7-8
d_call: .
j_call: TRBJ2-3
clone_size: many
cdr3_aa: CASSLEKYGGRKDTQYF
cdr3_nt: TGTGCCAGCAGCTTAGAGAAGTACGGAGGGAGGAAGGATACGCAGTATTTT

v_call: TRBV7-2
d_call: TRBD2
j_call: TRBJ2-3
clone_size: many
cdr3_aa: CASSLMRGGRDTQYF
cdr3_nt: TGTGCCAGCAGCTTAATGCGGGGGGGCCGAGATACGCAGTATTTT

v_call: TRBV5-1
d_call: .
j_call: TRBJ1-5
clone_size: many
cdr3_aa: CASSTGRNNQPQHF
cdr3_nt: TGCGCCAGCAGCACCGGGAGAAACAATCAGCCCCAGCATTTT

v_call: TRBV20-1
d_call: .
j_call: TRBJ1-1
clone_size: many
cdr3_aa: CSALIWTANTEAFF
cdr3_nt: TGCAGTGCCCTAATATGGACGGCAAACACTGAAGCTTTCTTT

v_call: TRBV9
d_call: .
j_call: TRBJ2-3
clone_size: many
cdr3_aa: CASSVLTTDTQYF
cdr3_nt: TGTGCCAGCAGCGTCCTGACCACAGATACGCAGTATTTT

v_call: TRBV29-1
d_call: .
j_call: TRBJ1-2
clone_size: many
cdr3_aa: CSVEDRRGTIGGYTF
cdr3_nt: TGCAGCGTTGAAGACCGTCGGGGGACAATCGGGGGCTACACCTTC

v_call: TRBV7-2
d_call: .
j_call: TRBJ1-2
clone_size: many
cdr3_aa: CASSLEVGHYGYTF
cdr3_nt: TGTGCCAGCAGCTTAGAGGTTGGACACTATGGCTACACCTTC

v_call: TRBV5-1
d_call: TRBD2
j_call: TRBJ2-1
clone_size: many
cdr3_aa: CASTNRAGDNEQFF
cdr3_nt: TGCGCCAGCACCAACCGGGCGGGGGACAATGAGCAGTTCTTC

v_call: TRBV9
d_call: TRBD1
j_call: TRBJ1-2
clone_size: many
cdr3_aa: CASSRNRGLDYGYTF
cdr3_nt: TGTGCCAGCAGCAGAAACAGGGGGCTAGACTATGGCTACACCTTC

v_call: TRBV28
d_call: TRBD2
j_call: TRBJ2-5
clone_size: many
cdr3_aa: CASSFFLAGGPERKTQYF
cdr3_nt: TGTGCCAGCAGTTTCTTTCTAGCGGGAGGGCCGGAGAGGAAGACCCAGTACTTC

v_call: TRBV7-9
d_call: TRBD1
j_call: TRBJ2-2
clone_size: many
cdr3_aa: CASSSGQGNTGELFF
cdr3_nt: TGTGCCAGCAGCTCGGGACAGGGGAACACCGGGGAGCTGTTTTTT

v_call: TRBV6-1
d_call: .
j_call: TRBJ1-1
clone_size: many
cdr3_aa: CASSEAPFVNTEAFF
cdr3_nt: TGTGCCAGCAGTGAAGCGCCGTTTGTCAACACTGAAGCTTTCTTT

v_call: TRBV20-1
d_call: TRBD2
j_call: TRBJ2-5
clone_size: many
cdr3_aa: CSARADVSGRETQYF
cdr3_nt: TGCAGTGCTAGAGCAGACGTGAGCGGGAGGGAGACCCAGTACTTC

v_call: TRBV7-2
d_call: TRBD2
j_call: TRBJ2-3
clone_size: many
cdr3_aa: CASSLGWWGGSPSETQYF
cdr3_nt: TGTGCCAGCAGCTTAGGCTGGTGGGGCGGGAGCCCCTCGGAAACGCAGTATTTT

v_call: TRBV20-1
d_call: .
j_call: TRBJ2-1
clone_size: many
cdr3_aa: CSVTGGTGKNEQFF
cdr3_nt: TGCAGTGTAACGGGGGGGACAGGGAAGAATGAGCAGTTCTTC

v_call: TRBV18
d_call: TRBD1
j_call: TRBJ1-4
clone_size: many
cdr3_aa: CASSSIGQATNEKLFF
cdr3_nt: TGTGCCAGCTCATCAATAGGACAGGCAACTAATGAAAAACTGTTTTTT

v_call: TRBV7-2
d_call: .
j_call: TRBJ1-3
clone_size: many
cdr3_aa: CASSPDPYSGNTIYF
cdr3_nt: TGTGCCAGCAGCCCAGACCCGTACTCTGGAAACACCATATATTTT

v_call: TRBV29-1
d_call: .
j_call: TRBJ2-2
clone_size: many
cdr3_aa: CSAGFGAGELFF
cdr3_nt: .

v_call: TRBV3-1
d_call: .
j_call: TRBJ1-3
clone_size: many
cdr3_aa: CASGGAAGNTIYF
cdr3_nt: TGTGCCAGCGGAGGGGCAGCTGGAAACACCATATATTTT

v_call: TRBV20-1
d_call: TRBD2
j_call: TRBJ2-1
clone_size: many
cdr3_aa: CSAWGAGGEQFF
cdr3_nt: TGCAGTGCTTGGGGAGCGGGAGGTGAGCAGTTCTTC